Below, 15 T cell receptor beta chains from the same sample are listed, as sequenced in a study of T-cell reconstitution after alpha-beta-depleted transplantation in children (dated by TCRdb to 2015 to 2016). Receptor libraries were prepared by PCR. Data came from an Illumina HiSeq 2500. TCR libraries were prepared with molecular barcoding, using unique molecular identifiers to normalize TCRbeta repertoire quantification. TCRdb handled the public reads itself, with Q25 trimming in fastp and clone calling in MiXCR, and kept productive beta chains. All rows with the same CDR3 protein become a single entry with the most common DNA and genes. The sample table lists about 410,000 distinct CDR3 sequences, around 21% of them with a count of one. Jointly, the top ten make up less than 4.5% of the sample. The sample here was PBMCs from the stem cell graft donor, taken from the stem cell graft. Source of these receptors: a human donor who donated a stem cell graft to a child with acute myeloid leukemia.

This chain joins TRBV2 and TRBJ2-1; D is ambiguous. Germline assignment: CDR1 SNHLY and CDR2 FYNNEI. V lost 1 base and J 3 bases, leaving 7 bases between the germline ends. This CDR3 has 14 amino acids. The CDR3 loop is CASSEGSHYNEQFF. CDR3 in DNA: TGTGCCAGCAGTGAAGGGTCTCACTACAATGAGCAGTTCTTC. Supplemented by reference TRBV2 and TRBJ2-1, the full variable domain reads EPEVTQTPSHQVTQMGQEVILRCVPISNHLYFYWYRQILGQKVEFLVSFYNNEISEKSEIFDDQFSVERPDGSNFTLKIRSTKLEDSAMYFCASSEGSHYNEQFFGPGTRLTVL.

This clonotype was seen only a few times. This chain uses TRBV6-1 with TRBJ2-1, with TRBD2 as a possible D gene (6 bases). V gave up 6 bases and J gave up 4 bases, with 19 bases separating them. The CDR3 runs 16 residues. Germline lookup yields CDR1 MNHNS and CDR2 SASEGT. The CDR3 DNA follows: TGTGCCAGCAGGACCTCCCCGCGGGGATATTACAATGAGCAGTTCTTC. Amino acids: CASRTSPRGYYNEQFF.

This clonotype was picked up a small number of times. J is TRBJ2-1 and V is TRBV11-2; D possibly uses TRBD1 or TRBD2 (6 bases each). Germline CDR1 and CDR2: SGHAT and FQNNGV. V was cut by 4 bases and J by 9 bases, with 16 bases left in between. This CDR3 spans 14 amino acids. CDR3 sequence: CASSSGAWGAEQFF. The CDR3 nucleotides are TGTGCCAGCAGCTCGGGGGCCTGGGGCGCTGAGCAGTTCTTC. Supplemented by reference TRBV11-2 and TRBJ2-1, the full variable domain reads EAGVAQSPRYKIIEKRQSVAFWCNPISGHATLYWYQQILGQGPKLLIQFQNNGVVDDSQLPKDRFSAERLKGVDSTLKIQPAKLEDSAVYLCASSSGAWGAEQFFGPGTRLTVL.

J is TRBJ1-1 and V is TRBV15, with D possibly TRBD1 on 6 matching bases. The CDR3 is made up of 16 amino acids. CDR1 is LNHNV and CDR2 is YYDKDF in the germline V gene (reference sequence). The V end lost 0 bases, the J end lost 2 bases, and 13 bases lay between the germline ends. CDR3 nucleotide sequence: TGTGCCACCAGCAGAGATGGGTGGACAGTCAACACTGAAGCTTTCTTT. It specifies CATSRDGWTVNTEAFF.

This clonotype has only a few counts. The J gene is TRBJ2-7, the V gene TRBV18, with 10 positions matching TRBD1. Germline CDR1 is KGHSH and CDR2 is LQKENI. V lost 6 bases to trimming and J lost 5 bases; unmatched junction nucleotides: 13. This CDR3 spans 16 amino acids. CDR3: CASSPSLGQGSHEQYF. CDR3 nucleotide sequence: TGTGCCAGCTCGCCCTCCCTGGGACAGGGGAGCCACGAGCAGTACTTC.

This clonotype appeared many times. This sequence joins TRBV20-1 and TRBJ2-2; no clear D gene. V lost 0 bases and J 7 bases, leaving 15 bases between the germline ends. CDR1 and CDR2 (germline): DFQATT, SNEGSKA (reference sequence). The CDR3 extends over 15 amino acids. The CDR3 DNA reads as TGCAGTGCTAGAGATAATCCCTTACCCGTCGGGGAGCTGTTTTTT. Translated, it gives CSARDNPLPVGELFF.

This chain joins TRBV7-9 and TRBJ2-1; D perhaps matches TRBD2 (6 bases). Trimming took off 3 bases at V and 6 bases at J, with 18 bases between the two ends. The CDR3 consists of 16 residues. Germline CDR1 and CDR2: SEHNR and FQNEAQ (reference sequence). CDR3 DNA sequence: TGTGCCAGCAGCTTCGAGGACTACCCTCGTCTCAATGAGCAGTTCTTC. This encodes CASSFEDYPRLNEQFF.

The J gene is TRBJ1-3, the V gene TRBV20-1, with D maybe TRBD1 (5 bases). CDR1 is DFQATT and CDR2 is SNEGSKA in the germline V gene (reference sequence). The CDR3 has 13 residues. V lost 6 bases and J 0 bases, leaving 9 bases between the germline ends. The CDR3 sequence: CSARTSSGNTIYF. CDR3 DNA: TGCAGTGCCAGGACAAGCTCTGGAAACACCATATATTTT.

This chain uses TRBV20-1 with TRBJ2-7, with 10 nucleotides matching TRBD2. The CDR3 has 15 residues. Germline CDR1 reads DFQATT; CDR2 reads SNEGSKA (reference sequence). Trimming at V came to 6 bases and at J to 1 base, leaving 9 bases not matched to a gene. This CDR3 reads CSALPLAGSSYEQYF. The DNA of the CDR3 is TGCAGTGCCCTCCCACTAGCGGGAAGTTCCTACGAGCAGTACTTC.

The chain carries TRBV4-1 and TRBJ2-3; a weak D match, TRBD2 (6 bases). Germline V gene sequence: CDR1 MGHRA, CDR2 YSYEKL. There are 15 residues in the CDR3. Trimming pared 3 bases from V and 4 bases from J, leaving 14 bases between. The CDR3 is CASSQYNLASDTQYF. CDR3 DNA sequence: TGCGCCAGCAGCCAGTACAACCTAGCGTCAGATACGCAGTATTTT.

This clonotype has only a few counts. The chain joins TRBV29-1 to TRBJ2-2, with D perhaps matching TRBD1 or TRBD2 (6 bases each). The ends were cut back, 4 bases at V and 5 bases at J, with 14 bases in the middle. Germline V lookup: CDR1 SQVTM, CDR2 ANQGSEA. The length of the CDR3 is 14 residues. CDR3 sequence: CSVGGAAGTGELFF. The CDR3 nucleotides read TGCAGCGTTGGGGGGGCCGCGGGTACCGGGGAGCTGTTTTTT.

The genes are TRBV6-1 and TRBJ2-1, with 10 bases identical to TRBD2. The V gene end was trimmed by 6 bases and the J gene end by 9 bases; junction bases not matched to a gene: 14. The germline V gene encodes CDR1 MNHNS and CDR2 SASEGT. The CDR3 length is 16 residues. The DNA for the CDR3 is TGTGCCAGCAGGGCAGGACTAGCGGAGATAGGGGGTGAGCAGTTCTTC. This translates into CASRAGLAEIGGEQFF.

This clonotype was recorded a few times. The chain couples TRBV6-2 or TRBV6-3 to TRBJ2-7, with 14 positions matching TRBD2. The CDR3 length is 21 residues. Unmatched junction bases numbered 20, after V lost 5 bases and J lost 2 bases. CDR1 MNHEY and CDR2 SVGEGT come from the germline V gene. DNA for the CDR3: TGTGCCAGCAGTACCACAGGTTTTTCCGGGACTAGCGGGAGTGTCCCCTACGAGCAGTACTTC. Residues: CASSTTGFSGTSGSVPYEQYF.

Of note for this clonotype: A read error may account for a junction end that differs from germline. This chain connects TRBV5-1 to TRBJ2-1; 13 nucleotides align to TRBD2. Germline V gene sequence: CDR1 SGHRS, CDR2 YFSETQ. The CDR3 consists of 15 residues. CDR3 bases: TGCGCCAGCAGCTTGGAACTAGCGGGAGGGGGGACGACTCGCTTC. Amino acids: CASSLELAGGGTTRF.

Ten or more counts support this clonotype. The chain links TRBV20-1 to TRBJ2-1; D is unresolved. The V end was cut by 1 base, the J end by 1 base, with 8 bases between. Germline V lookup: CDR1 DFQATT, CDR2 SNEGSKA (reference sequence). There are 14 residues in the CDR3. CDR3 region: CSARAGSSYNEQFF. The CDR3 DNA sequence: TGCAGTGCTAGAGCCGGTAGTTCCTACAATGAGCAGTTCTTC.